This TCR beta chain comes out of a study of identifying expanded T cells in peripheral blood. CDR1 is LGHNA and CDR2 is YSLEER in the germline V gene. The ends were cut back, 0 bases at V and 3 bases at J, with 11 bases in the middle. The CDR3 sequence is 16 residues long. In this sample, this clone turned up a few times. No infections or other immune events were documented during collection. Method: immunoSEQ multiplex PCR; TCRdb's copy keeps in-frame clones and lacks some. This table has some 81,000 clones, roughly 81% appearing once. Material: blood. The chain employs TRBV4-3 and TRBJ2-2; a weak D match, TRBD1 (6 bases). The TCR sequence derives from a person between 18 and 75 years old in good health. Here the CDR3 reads CASSQDWTEYTGELFF. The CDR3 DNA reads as TGCGCCAGCAGCCAAGATTGGACAGAGTACACCGGGGAGCTGTTTTTT.